Here is one TCR beta chain with its context. A few counts support this clonotype. The antigen it recognizes is unknown. The input lacks base qualities; no much larger clone sits a single base away. Moderately to severely active disease, a Clinical Activity Score of at least 3, a NOSPECS grade of at least 4, and a duration under 3 months were present in ophthalmopathy patients. Exclusion was applied to patients with uncontrolled infections, other autoimmune diseases, pregnancy or lactation. Diagnoses relied on clinical symptoms, serum thyroxine and TRAb, thyroid ultrasound and orbital computed tomography. Ficoll-Paque density gradient centrifugation was used to isolate PBMCs from around 10 ml of fresh peripheral blood. Total RNA was extracted using Trizol reagent, and RNA quality was assessed on an Agilent 2100 Bioanalyzer. The TCR beta CDR3 regions were amplified from the RNA transcripts. For the first round of RT-PCR on the TCR CDR3, the HTBI primer set was used together with the Qiagen OneStep RT-PCR kit. Libraries were constructed in a second round of multiplex PCR, after which size selection and purification were performed. The libraries were sequenced on an Illumina HiSeq2000 using paired-end 100 bp reads. As for the authors' bioinformatics: SOAPnuke was used to process the raw data, with reads discarded if the reads contained adapters or uncalled bases, had a mean Phred below 15, or lacked an exact constant-primer or identifier match. COPE v1.2.5 was used to merge high-quality paired reads, and clonotypes were defined as unique nucleotide sequences. MiTCR v1.1 was used to align the clonotypes against IMGT TRBV, TRBD and TRBJ reference segments. The analysis included only V-J combinations with a frequency above 0.0001, which together covered 99% to 99.2% of the repertoires. A TCS score was defined as the ratio of F50 (clonal expansion) to E x V (chaos), with BLOSUM62-based TCRdist applied between CDR3 peptides within each V-J. Welch's t-statistics and random forest reduced 500 to 550 V-J features to 10 to 15, which were used in a naive Bayes classifier (R e1071). Using fastp at Q25 and MiXCR, TCRdb reprocessed the public reads and kept productive beta chains. Every entry covers one CDR3 protein and lists the most common genes and DNA from its rows. TCRdb, not the original authors, processed these V and J calls. The sample profile shows approximately 600,000 distinct CDR3 sequences; around 21% of them were found once. Under 35% of the sample is taken by the ten largest.

The data derive from a study of T cells in Graves' hyperthyroidism and ophthalmopathy (dated by TCRdb to about 2019). Concerning the study at large: Peripheral blood samples were taken at the time of initial diagnosis, prior to any treatment. For training and testing, the approximately 97 patients in the discovery cohort were randomly divided in a 7:3 ratio. Whether ophthalmopathy could be predicted prospectively was tested in an independent validation cohort made up of fewer than 20 hyperthyroidism patients plus 17 patients who later progressed to ophthalmopathy. TCR V-J signatures able to tell the groups apart were searched for in a discovery cohort of some 97 patients, of whom approximately 40 had Graves' ophthalmopathy and about 55 had stable Graves' hyperthyroidism. According to the paper, TCR Vbeta CDR3 sequencing was carried out on approximately 140 peripheral blood samples, which came from 40 to 45 ophthalmopathy, roughly 75 hyperthyroidism and roughly 17 progressor patients. Once sampling was done, hyperthyroidism patients were given methimazole at a starting dose of 30 mg daily, whereas ophthalmopathy patients were given high-dose intravenous methylprednisolone. Thyroid tissue and blood T-cell repertoires from six Graves' hyperthyroidism patients were also compared in the study. Paper-wide results and their limitations: During validation, the model predicted progression to ophthalmopathy a median of roughly six months ahead of onset, with around 71% sensitivity and almost 75% specificity. Sample size was not statistically predetermined, and investigators were not blinded to group allocation. Blood samples also contained most of the expanded thyroid clonotypes (frequency above 0.001), which suggests that blood repertoires may reflect thyroid immune responses. A model built on a 13 V-J signature distinguished ophthalmopathy from stable hyperthyroidism, reaching roughly 88% sensitivity and about 81% specificity in cross-validation and 80%/75% in testing.

A distance of 12 bases separates the germline ends of V and J, which lose 5 bases and 1 base respectively. The CDR3 contains 14 residues, cysteine and phenylalanine counted. Just the 42-base CDR3 DNA is kept, in frame starting at base 1. The chain links TRBV12-3 or TRBV12-4 with TRBJ2-7, with a tentative D gene TRBD2 over 5 matching bases. This sequence originates from a man aged 25-45 years with Graves' ophthalmopathy. The sample consisted of blood. CDR3 reads: CASSPSGYSYEQYF. The DNA sequence follows: TGTGCCAGCAGTCCGAGCGGATATTCCTACGAGCAGTACTTC.